Listed below are T cell receptor gamma chains from one sample, sequenced in a study of Vδ1+ human thymocytes. TCRdb made new clone calls on the multiplex PCR reads using CATT. This table holds about 36,000 gamma-chain clones, around 20% found once. Sequencing was carried out using Vdelta1+ gamma-delta thymocytes from the thymus. The receptors stem from a girl under three years old who had congenital heart surgery. Each CDR3 is given with its conserved first and last residue. Size values are once, few and many counts, or a class for expanded clones, and some rows have none.

J gene | clone size | V gene | CDR3 length | CDR3 DNA | CDR3 protein
TRGJ1/TRGJ2 | - | TRGV3 | 12 | TGTGCCACCTGGGACAAGGGATATAAGAAACTCTTT | CATWDKGYKKLF
TRGJ1/TRGJ2 | - | TRGV2 | 14 | TGTGCCACCTGGGACCTCGAAAAATATTATAAGAAACTCTTT | CATWDLEKYYKKLF
TRGJ1/TRGJ2 | few | TRGV3 | 14 | TGTGCCACCTGGGACAGGCGTAAGGGTCATAAGAAACTCTTT | CATWDRRKGHKKLF
TRGJ1/TRGJ2 | - | TRGV9 | 13 | TGTGCCTTGTGGGAGGTGACACATTATAAGAAACTCTTT | CALWEVTHYKKLF
TRGJ1/TRGJ2 | few | TRGV4 | 13 | TGTGCCACCTGGGGAGGGAGAGGGTATAAGAAACTCTTT | CATWGGRGYKKLF
TRGJ1/TRGJ2 | - | TRGV3 | 10 | TGTGCCACCTGTTACTATAAGAAACTCTTT | CATCYYKKLF
TRGJ1/TRGJ2 | - | TRGV9 | 13 | TGTGCCTTGTGGATTTCGAATTATTATAAGAAACTCTTT | CALWISNYYKKLF
TRGJ1/TRGJ2 | - | TRGV3 | 15 | TGTGCCACCTGGGATAAAGCCCTGAATTATTATAAGAAACTCTTT | CATWDKALNYYKKLF
TRGJP2 | - | TRGV4 | 15 | TGTGCCACCTGGGATGGGCTAGGTAGTGATTGGATCAAGACGTTT | CATWDGLGSDWIKTF
TRGJP1 | few | TRGV2 | 16 | TGTGCCACCTGGTTCTTGGACAAAACCACTGGTTGGTTCAAGATATTT | CATWFLDKTTGWFKIF
TRGJ1/TRGJ2 | few | TRGV2 | 13 | TGTGCCACCTGGGACCTCGGGGGTTATAAGAAACTCTTT | CATWDLGGYKKLF
TRGJ1/TRGJ2 | medium-sized | TRGV9 | 13 | TGTGCCTTGTGGGAGGTGCGGGATTATAAGAAACTCTTT | CALWEVRDYKKLF
TRGJ1/TRGJ2 | - | TRGV2 | 14 | TGTGCCACCTGGGACGGGAAGGTTTGTTATAAGAAACTCTTT | CATWDGKVCYKKLF
TRGJ1/TRGJ2 | few | TRGV3 | 14 | TGTGCCACCTGGGACAGAATGAATTATTATAAGAAACTCTTT | CATWDRMNYYKKLF
TRGJP1 | - | TRGV9 | 19 | TGTGCCTTGTGGGAGGCGCCCCCGGTCCCTTATACCACTGGTTGGTTCAAGATATTT | CALWEAPPVPYTTGWFKIF
TRGJ1/TRGJ2 | few | TRGV4 | 14 | TGTGCCACCTGGGATGGTTCATCTTATTATAAGAAACTCTTT | CATWDGSSYYKKLF
TRGJ1/TRGJ2 | - | TRGV2 | 14 | TGTGCCACCTGGGACGGTCTCCTCCGGTATAAGAAACTCTTT | CATWDGLLRYKKLF
TRGJ1/TRGJ2 | - | TRGV4 | 14 | TGTGCCACCTGGGATGGGCCTCGGGATTATAAGAAACTCTTT | CATWDGPRDYKKLF
TRGJ1/TRGJ2 | - | TRGV4 | 14 | TGTGCCACCTGGGACGGGAGAAGTTATTATAAGAAACTCTTT | CATWDGRSYYKKLF
TRGJ1/TRGJ2 | few | TRGV9 | 14 | TGTGCCTTGTGGGAGGTGCGTGAACTTTATAAGAAACTCTTT | CALWEVRELYKKLF